Listed below are T cell receptor beta chains from one sample, sequenced in a study of shared T cell receptors in the human thymus. Sequenced by immunoSEQ multiplex PCR; TCRdb stores in-frame clones only, minus some. Among about 660,000 clones listed, over 75% were seen once. The same sample was also studied in work on human thymus T cells.

Sequenced material: thymocytes. The receptors originated from a boy less than two years old with a congenital heart defect. Both conserved end residues are part of each CDR3. D genes are given only for firm matches. Clone size is not always given. Where it is, it says once, few, many or a class for expanded clones.

j_call v_call d_call clone_size cdr3_nt cdr3_aa
TRBJ2-7 TRBV30 - - TGTGCTACCCAAAGGGGAAACGAGCAGTACTTC CATQRGNEQYF
TRBJ2-5 TRBV18 - - TGTGCCAGCTCACTATTACAGGGACGGTGGGAGACCCAGTACTTC CASSLLQGRWETQYF
TRBJ2-3 TRBV2 - - TGTGCCAGCAGTGATCGGGGACTTTCAACAGATACGCAGTATTTT CASSDRGLSTDTQYF
TRBJ2-7 TRBV4-2 - - TGTGCCAGCAGCCAAGATCGTGGCAGGACCTACGAGCAGTACTTC CASSQDRGRTYEQYF
TRBJ1-4 TRBV27 - - TGTGCCAGCAGTCCATCACGTAGATCTCCCGATGAAAAACTGTTTTTT CASSPSRRSPDEKLFF
TRBJ2-1 TRBV4-1 TRBD2 - TGCGCCAGCAGCCAACGAACTAGCGGGAGGGGTAATGAGCAGTTCTTC CASSQRTSGRGNEQFF
TRBJ1-2 TRBV19 - - TGTGCCAGTAGCGTCGGGGAGAGGAATGGCTACACCTTC CASSVGERNGYTF
TRBJ2-7 TRBV7-2 - - TGTGCCAGCAGCTTAAAGGCTAGCTACGAGCAGTACTTC CASSLKASYEQYF
TRBJ2-2 TRBV28 TRBD1 - TGTGCCAGCAGTTCTGACAGGGTGGGCACCGGGGAGCTGTTTTTT CASSSDRVGTGELFF
TRBJ1-1 TRBV4-3 - - TGCGCCAGCAGCCAAGGACAGCGACTCATGAACACTGAAGCTTTCTTT CASSQGQRLMNTEAFF
TRBJ2-7 TRBV6-5 - - TGTGCCAGCAGTTACCGCCCTGCGGAGGGGCAGTACTTC CASSYRPAEGQYF
TRBJ1-1 TRBV15 TRBD1 - TGTGCCACCAGCCCCCCCCCGCCAGGGGGCTTCACTGAAGCTTTCTTT CATSPPPPGGFTEAFF
TRBJ2-3 TRBV5-4 - - TGTGCCAGCAGCCGCCGCGGCGGGTGCACAGATACGCAGTATTTT CASSRRGGCTDTQYF
TRBJ1-5 TRBV6-5 - - TGTGCCAGCAGCCAGGGGAGGGGCAATCAGCCCCAGCATTTT CASSQGRGNQPQHF
TRBJ1-5 TRBV19 TRBD1 - TGTGCCAGTAGCCCTCCGGACAGGAGCAATCAGCCCCAGCATTTT CASSPPDRSNQPQHF
TRBJ2-1 TRBV7-2 TRBD2 few TGTGCCAGCAGCAAGGGACTAGCGGGAGTCAATGAGCAGTTCTTC CASSKGLAGVNEQFF
TRBJ2-1 TRBV2 - - TGTGCCAGCGGGACGGACAGTTCCTACAATGAGCAGTTCTTC CASGTDSSYNEQFF
TRBJ2-1 TRBV7-6 TRBD2 - TGTGCCAGCAGCCAGCGGGACGGCACAAAGGACAATGAGCAGTTCTTC CASSQRDGTKDNEQFF
TRBJ2-7 TRBV29-1 - - TGCAGCGTTCGTCCCCAGGGCTCCTACGAGCAGTACTTC CSVRPQGSYEQYF
TRBJ2-1 TRBV7-9 - - TGTGCCAGCAGCCCGAAGACTGGGCAGTTCTTC CASSPKTGQFF
TRBJ1-2 TRBV30 - once TGTGCCTGGAGTGAACCGGGAACAGATGGCTACACCTTC CAWSEPGTDGYTF
TRBJ2-5 TRBV13 TRBD2 - TGTGCCAGCAGTCTGGGACTAGCGGGATATATGGGGTCCGGAGAGACCCAGTACTTC CASSLGLAGYMGSGETQYF
TRBJ2-7 TRBV6-1 - - TGTGCCAGCAGTCCCCACGGCCAGGCCGCCTACGAGCAGTACTTC CASSPHGQAAYEQYF
TRBJ1-4 TRBV15 - - TGTGCCACCGGGGGCCCGGAGGAAGAAAAACTGTTTTTT CATGGPEEEKLFF
TRBJ2-7 TRBV27 TRBD2 - TGTGCCAGCAGTTCCGGGACTAGCGTCTCCTACGAGCAGTACTTC CASSSGTSVSYEQYF
TRBJ2-5 TRBV4-3 TRBD2 - TGCGCCAGCAGCCAAGATACTAGCGGGATACAAGAGACCCAGTACTTC CASSQDTSGIQETQYF
TRBJ1-2 TRBV5-5 TRBD1 - TGTGCCAGCAGCTTGCTCGGACAGGGGGGAGGCTACACCTTC CASSLLGQGGGYTF
TRBJ2-6 TRBV5-1 - - TGCGCCAGCAGCCCGCGGGCTGGGGCCAACGTCCTGACTTTC CASSPRAGANVLTF
TRBJ2-6 TRBV7-4 - - TGTGCCAGCAGGCCGCGGGCCGGTGGGGCCAACGTCCTGACTTTC CASRPRAGGANVLTF
TRBJ2-4 TRBV19 - - TGTGCCAGTAGTATTACATCCAAGGACAGTCTCAACATTCAGTACTTC CASSITSKDSLNIQYF
TRBJ2-1 TRBV4-2 - - TGTGCCAGCAGCCAAGAAGTTGCGGGTTCCTACAATGAGCAGTTCTTC CASSQEVAGSYNEQFF
TRBJ2-7 TRBV15 - - TGTGCCACCAGCAACGGGGGAAGCTCCTACGAGCAGTACTTC CATSNGGSSYEQYF
TRBJ2-1 TRBV29-1 TRBD2 - TGCAGCGCAACGGGGCTAGCGGGAGGGCAGTTCTTC CSATGLAGGQFF
TRBJ1-5 TRBV27 - once TGTGCCAGCAGCCCAACAAGGACAGCCCGGGGTCAGCCCCAGCATTTT CASSPTRTARGQPQHF
TRBJ1-4 TRBV30 TRBD1 few TGTGCCCGCCCCTCCCGGGACAGCCCAACTAATGAAAAACTGTTTTTT CARPSRDSPTNEKLFF
TRBJ2-1 TRBV6-5 - - TGTGCCAGCAGTTACTCTCAGCGGTCCTACAATGAGCAGTTCTTC CASSYSQRSYNEQFF
TRBJ2-3 TRBV29-1 TRBD2 - TGCAGCGTTGAATTTACTAGCGGGAACACAGATACGCAGTATTTT CSVEFTSGNTDTQYF
TRBJ2-4 TRBV4-2 TRBD1 once TGTGCCAGCAGCCAAGACCCGGGACAGGGGGTGTTGGCCAAAAACATTCAGTACTTC CASSQDPGQGVLAKNIQYF
TRBJ2-7 TRBV5-5 - - TGTGCCAGCAGCTTATCAGAATCCTCCTACGAGCAGTACTTC CASSLSESSYEQYF
TRBJ1-5 TRBV28 - few TGTGCCAGCAGTTCCCACAGGGTCGATCAGCCCCAGCATTTT CASSSHRVDQPQHF
TRBJ2-3 TRBV7-3 - - TGTGCCAGCAGCTTGAAAGCGATTCGCACAGATACGCAGTATTTT CASSLKAIRTDTQYF
TRBJ2-3 TRBV27 - - TGTGCAAGTCTTCCCCGGCCGGGGAGGACTGATACGCAGTATTTT CASLPRPGRTDTQYF
TRBJ1-1 TRBV6-5 - - TGTGCCAGCAGACAGCACACTGAAGCTTTCTTT CASRQHTEAFF
TRBJ1-1 TRBV4-3 TRBD1 - TGCGCCAGCAGCCATCCTAGGGGACAGGGGAGTTTGGGTGCTGAAGCTTTCTTT CASSHPRGQGSLGAEAFF
TRBJ1-2 TRBV10-3 - - TGTGCCACCGTAAACTACACCGGCAGATTTAAGGATGGCTACACCTTC CATVNYTGRFKDGYTF
TRBJ2-2 TRBV6-1 - - TGTGCCAGCCGCCGGGGCACCGGGGAGCTGTTTTTT CASRRGTGELFF
TRBJ2-7 TRBV10-3 TRBD1 - TGTGCCATCAGGCCCCCGGGACAGGGGGACCACGAGCAGTACTTC CAIRPPGQGDHEQYF